A selection of T cell receptor beta chains follows, all from one sample in a study of T cell responses to AZD1222 COVID-19 vaccine. The method was immunoSEQ multiplex PCR; TCRdb's version includes in-frame clones alone and lacks a portion of them. The data show 130,000 or so clones, about 94% seen once. Sequenced material: peripheral blood, taken 28 days after the second AZD1222 dose. These receptors were taken from an adult who received the AZD1222 COVID-19 vaccine. The CDR3 runs from the conserved cysteine through the conserved F or W. A D gene is named only where the DNA matches it firmly. Clone size is given for some rows only: seen once, a few or many times, or a class if the clone is expanded.

clone_size,v_call,j_call,d_call,cdr3_nt,cdr3_aa
.,TRBV27,TRBJ2-7,.,TGTGCCAGCAGTTTATCTTGGGGGGCCATCGAGCAGTACTTC,CASSLSWGAIEQYF
.,TRBV12-3/TRBV12-4,TRBJ1-1,.,TGTGCCAGCAGTTTTTCGTCGAGGGGAGCTTTCTTT,CASSFSSRGAFF
.,TRBV7-9,TRBJ1-2,.,TGTGCCAGCAGCTTAGAGGGGTCTGGCTACACCTTC,CASSLEGSGYTF
.,TRBV28,TRBJ1-1,.,TGTGCCACCGAGGGGCCCAACACTGAAGCTTTCTTT,CATEGPNTEAFF
once,TRBV3-1/TRBV3-2,TRBJ1-1,.,TGTGCCAGCAGCCAACAGCACACTGAAGCTTTCTTT,CASSQQHTEAFF
.,TRBV7-6,TRBJ2-7,.,TGTGCCAGCAGCCTAACCGACGGACGGGGCTACGAGCAGTACTTC,CASSLTDGRGYEQYF
.,TRBV5-1,TRBJ1-1,.,TGCGCCAGCAGCTTGTATCAGGGAAACACTGAAGCTTTCTTT,CASSLYQGNTEAFF
once,TRBV5-6,TRBJ2-1,TRBD1,TGTGCCAGCAGCCCTGGACAGGTTTACAATGAGCAGTTCTTC,CASSPGQVYNEQFF
.,TRBV19,TRBJ1-3,.,TGTGCCAGTAGTAGCACAGGGAGCTCTGGAAACACCATATATTTT,CASSSTGSSGNTIYF
.,TRBV4-1,TRBJ1-4,TRBD1,TGCGCCAGCAGCCACCCTCCGGACAGGGGGGGTGAAAAACTGTTTTTT,CASSHPPDRGGEKLFF
.,TRBV6-5,TRBJ1-3,.,TGTGCCAGCAGTTACTCGGGGGTCTCTGGAAACACCATATATTTT,CASSYSGVSGNTIYF
.,TRBV3-1/TRBV3-2,TRBJ1-3,.,TGTGCCAGCAGCCAAGACAATAAAGGAAACACCATATATTTT,CASSQDNKGNTIYF
once,TRBV18,TRBJ2-5,.,TGTGCCAGCTCACCAGGGTTAGCGAGAAACCAAGAGACCCAGTACTTC,CASSPGLARNQETQYF
.,TRBV7-6,TRBJ2-7,TRBD1,TGTGCCAGCAGCTATACAGGGGCTGACGAGCAGTACTTC,CASSYTGADEQYF
.,TRBV27,TRBJ2-7,.,TGTGCCAGCAGCTACAGATCCTCCTACGAGCAGTACTTC,CASSYRSSYEQYF
.,TRBV9,TRBJ1-2,TRBD1,TGTGCCAGCAGCGGTACAGGGGACGGCTACACCTTC,CASSGTGDGYTF
.,TRBV19,TRBJ1-5,.,TGTGCCAGCCCTCCCAATGAGGGCAGGTTAAATCAGCCCCAGCATTTT,CASPPNEGRLNQPQHF
few,TRBV6-2/TRBV6-3,TRBJ2-2,TRBD2,TGTGCCAGCAGTCGACTAGCGGTGAACACCGGGGAGCTGTTTTTT,CASSRLAVNTGELFF
.,TRBV5-1,TRBJ1-1,TRBD1,TGCGCCAGCAGCTTAACAGGGGGCACTGAAGCTTTCTTT,CASSLTGGTEAFF
.,TRBV14,TRBJ1-1,.,TGTGCCAGCAGCCAAGGTTGGGGCCGGGACACTGAAGCTTTCTTT,CASSQGWGRDTEAFF